The clone carrying this T cell receptor (beta chain) was observed a few times. Its antigen is unidentified. These data come from a study of T-cell reconstitution after alpha-beta-depleted transplantation in children. A library of TCRbeta sequences, prepared with unique molecular identifiers, was generated. TCRdb analysed the PCR reads with MiXCR anew, one entry per CDR3 protein. Altogether hundreds of thousands of distinct CDR3 sequences are present, under 15% being singletons, with the ten largest covering roughly 0.77%. Broader study findings: The main origin of T-cell counts and diversity one year after transplant was newly produced T cells. Surviving recipient cells, namely T cells and thymic progenitors, were the source of high day-60 TCRbeta diversity in some patients. The origin of alpha-beta T cells about two months after transplant was reportedly several hundred expanded graft clones.

Here the sequenced sample was PBMCs, taken before TCRalphabeta/CD19-depleted stem cell transplant. The source is a girl aged 2-10 years with congenital amegakaryocytic thrombocytopenia, due to receive a stem cell transplant.

CDR3 nucleotide sequence: TGCGCCAGCAGCCAGGAGACTAGCGGGAGCGGAGAGTACTTC. It codes for CASSQETSGSGEYF. V gene TRBV4-1 combines with J gene TRBJ2-7; 12 nucleotides agree with TRBD2. V was clipped by 3 bases and J by 11 bases; unmatched bases: 8. Germline values: CDR1 MGHRA, CDR2 YSYEKL. The CDR3 has 14 residues.